This T cell receptor beta chain was obtained from a study of persistence of HIV-infected CD4 T cells. Looking at the study overall: Isolated cells were CMV- and HIV-1 Gag-responding CD4+ T cells.

Sequencing used immunoSEQ version 4 in survey mode. Clones were sequenced by immunoSEQ multiplex PCR, and TCRdb holds only the in-frame ones, with some missing. The data show fewer than 35,000 clones, roughly four fifths seen once. Study results and caveats: CMV- and Gag-responding cells had lower TCRbeta richness than CD3/CD28-responding cells.

V was clipped by 3 bases and J by 0 bases; unmatched bases: 8. The V gene's germline CDR1 is DFQATT and CDR2 SNEGSKA (reference sequence). The CDR3 is 16 amino acids. With regard to this clone: What it recognizes is unknown.

The stimulus was lysate of CMV-infected fibroblasts, around 9.3 ug/mL. CD40L/CD69 double-negative CD45RO-high memory CD4+ T cells were collected. For at least 4 years, plasma HIV-1 RNA was undetectable (<50 copies/mL). This chain joins TRBV20-1 and TRBJ2-3; TRBD2 matches 8 bases. The material was CD4+ T cells sorted from PBMCs after roughly 18-hour stimulation, obtained from a patient who received antiretroviral therapy. The receptor was isolated from an adult man with HIV who was CMV-seropositive. CDR3 region: CSASGRGESSTDTQYF. Written as DNA, the CDR3 is TGCAGTGCTAGTGGGCGGGGGGAATCTAGCACAGATACGCAGTATTTT.